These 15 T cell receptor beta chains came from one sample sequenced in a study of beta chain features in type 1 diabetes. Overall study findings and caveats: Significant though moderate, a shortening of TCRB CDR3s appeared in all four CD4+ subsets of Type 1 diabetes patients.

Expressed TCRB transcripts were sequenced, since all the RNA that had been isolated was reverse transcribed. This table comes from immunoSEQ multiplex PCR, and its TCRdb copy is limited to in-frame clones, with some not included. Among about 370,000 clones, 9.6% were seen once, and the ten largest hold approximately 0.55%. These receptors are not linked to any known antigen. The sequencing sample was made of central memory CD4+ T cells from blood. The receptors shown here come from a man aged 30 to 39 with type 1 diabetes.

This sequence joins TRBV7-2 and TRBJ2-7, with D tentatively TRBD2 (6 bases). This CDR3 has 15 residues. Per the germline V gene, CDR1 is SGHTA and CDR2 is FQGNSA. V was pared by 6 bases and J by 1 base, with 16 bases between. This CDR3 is CASRVTGTDSYEQYF. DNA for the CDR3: TGTGCCAGCAGGGTAACCGGGACTGATTCCTACGAGCAGTACTTC.

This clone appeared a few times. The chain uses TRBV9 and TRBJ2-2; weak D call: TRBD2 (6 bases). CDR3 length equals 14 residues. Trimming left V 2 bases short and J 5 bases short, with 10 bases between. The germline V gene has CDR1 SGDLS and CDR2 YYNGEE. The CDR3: CASSVTGTTGELFF. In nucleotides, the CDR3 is TGTGCCAGCAGCGTCACTGGGACTACCGGGGAGCTGTTTTTT.

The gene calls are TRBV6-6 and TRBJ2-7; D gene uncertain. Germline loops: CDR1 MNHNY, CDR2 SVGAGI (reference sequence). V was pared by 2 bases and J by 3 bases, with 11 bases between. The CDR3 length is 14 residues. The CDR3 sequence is CASSYDADSYEQYF. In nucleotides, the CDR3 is TGTGCCAGCAGTTACGACGCGGATAGCTACGAGCAGTACTTC.

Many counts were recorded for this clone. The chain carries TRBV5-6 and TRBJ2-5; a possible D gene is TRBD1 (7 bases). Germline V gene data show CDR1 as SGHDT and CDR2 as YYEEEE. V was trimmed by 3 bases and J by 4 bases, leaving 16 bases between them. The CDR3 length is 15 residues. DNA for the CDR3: TGTGCCAGCAGCTCGGAGGGGGCCGGGGGAGAGACCCAGTACTTC. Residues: CASSSEGAGGETQYF.

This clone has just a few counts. CDR3 nucleotides: TGTGCCAGCAGTGAAAGAGCGGGAGGGCTCGATGAGCAGTTCTTC. It specifies CASSERAGGLDEQFF. This chain joins TRBV6-1 and TRBJ2-1, with 10 bases matching TRBD2. With V trimmed by 2 bases and J by 8 bases, 6 bases remained unmatched. This CDR3 region has 15 residues. The germline gives CDR1 MNHNS, CDR2 SASEGT.

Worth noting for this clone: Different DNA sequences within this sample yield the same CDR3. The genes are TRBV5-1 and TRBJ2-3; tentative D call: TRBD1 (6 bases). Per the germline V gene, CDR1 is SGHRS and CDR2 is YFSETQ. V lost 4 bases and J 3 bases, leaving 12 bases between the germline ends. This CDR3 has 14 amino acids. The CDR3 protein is CASSLGQSTDTQYF. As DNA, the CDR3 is TGCGCCAGCAGCCTCGGACAGAGTACAGATACGCAGTATTTT.

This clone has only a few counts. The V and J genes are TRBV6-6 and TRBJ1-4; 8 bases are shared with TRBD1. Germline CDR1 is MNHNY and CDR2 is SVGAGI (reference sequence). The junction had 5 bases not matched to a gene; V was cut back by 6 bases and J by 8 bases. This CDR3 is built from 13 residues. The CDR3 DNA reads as TGTGCCAGCAGAACCGGGACAGGCGAAAAACTGTTTTTT. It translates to CASRTGTGEKLFF.

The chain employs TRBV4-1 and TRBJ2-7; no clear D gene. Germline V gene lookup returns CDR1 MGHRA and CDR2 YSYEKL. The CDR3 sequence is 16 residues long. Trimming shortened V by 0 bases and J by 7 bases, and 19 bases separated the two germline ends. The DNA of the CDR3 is TGCGCCAGCAGCCAAGAGTTAACACCCCCTCAGAGGGAGCAGTACTTC. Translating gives CASSQELTPPQREQYF.

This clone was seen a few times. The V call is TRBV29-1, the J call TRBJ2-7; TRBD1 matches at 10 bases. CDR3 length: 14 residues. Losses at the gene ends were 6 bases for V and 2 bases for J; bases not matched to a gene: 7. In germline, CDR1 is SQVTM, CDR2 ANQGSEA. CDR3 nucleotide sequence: TGCAGCGTCACCTGGGGGACAGGGGCCTACGAGCAGTACTTC. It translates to CSVTWGTGAYEQYF.

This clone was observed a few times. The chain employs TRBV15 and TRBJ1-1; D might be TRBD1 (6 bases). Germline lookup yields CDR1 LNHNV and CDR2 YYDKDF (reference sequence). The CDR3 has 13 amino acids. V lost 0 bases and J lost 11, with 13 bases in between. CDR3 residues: CATSRDRQGRAFF. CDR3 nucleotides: TGTGCCACCAGCAGAGATCGGCAGGGGCGGGCTTTCTTT.

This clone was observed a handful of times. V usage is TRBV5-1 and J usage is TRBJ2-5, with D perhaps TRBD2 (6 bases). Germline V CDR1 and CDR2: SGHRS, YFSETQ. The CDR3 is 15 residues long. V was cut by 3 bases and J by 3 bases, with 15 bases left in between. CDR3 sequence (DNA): TGCGCCAGCAGCTGGGCCGGGACTTCAGAAGAGACCCAGTACTTC. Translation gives CASSWAGTSEETQYF.

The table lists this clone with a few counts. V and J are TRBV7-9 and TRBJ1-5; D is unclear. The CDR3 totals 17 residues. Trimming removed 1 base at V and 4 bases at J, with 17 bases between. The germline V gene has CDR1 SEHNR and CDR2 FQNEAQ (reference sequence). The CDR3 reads CASSLVLGYNSNQPQHF. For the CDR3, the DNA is TGTGCCAGCAGCTTAGTGTTGGGCTATAACTCAAATCAGCCCCAGCATTTT.

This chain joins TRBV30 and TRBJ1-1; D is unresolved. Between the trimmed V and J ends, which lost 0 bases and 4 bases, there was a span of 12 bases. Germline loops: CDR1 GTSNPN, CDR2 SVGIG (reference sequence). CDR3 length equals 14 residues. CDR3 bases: TGTGCCTGGAGTGTACCGGGGTCGGGCACTGAAGCTTTCTTT. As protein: CAWSVPGSGTEAFF.

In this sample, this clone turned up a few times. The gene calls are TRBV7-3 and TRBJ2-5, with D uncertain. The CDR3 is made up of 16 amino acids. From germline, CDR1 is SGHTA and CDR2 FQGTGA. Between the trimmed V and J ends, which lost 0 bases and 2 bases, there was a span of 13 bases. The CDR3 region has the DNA TGTGCCAGCAGCTTAACGGTGAGACGGAAACAAGAGACCCAGTACTTC. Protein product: CASSLTVRRKQETQYF.

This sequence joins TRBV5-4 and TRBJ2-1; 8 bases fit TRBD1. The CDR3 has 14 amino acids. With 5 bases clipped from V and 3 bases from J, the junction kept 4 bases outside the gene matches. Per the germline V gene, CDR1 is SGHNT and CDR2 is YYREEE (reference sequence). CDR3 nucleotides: TGTGCCAGCAGGGACAGGGAAGTCTACAATGAGCAGTTCTTC. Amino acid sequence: CASRDREVYNEQFF.